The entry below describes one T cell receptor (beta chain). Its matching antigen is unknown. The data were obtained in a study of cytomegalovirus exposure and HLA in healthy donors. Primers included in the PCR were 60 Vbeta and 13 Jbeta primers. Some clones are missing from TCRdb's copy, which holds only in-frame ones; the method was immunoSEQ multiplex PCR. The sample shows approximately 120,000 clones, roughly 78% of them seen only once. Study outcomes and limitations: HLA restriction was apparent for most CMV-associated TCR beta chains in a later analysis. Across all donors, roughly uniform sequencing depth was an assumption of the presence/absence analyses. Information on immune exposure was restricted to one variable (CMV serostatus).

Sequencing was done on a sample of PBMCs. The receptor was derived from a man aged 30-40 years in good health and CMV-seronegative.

CDR3 residues: CASSPSGGTRETQYF. Here the CDR3 DNA reads TGTGCCAGCTCACCTAGCGGGGGGACCCGAGAGACCCAGTACTTC. The gene calls are TRBV18 and TRBJ2-5; 10 bases line up with TRBD2. V lost 3 bases, J lost 4 bases, and 5 bases stayed unmatched. The CDR3 contains 15 residues. The V gene's germline CDR1 is KGHSH and CDR2 LQKENI.